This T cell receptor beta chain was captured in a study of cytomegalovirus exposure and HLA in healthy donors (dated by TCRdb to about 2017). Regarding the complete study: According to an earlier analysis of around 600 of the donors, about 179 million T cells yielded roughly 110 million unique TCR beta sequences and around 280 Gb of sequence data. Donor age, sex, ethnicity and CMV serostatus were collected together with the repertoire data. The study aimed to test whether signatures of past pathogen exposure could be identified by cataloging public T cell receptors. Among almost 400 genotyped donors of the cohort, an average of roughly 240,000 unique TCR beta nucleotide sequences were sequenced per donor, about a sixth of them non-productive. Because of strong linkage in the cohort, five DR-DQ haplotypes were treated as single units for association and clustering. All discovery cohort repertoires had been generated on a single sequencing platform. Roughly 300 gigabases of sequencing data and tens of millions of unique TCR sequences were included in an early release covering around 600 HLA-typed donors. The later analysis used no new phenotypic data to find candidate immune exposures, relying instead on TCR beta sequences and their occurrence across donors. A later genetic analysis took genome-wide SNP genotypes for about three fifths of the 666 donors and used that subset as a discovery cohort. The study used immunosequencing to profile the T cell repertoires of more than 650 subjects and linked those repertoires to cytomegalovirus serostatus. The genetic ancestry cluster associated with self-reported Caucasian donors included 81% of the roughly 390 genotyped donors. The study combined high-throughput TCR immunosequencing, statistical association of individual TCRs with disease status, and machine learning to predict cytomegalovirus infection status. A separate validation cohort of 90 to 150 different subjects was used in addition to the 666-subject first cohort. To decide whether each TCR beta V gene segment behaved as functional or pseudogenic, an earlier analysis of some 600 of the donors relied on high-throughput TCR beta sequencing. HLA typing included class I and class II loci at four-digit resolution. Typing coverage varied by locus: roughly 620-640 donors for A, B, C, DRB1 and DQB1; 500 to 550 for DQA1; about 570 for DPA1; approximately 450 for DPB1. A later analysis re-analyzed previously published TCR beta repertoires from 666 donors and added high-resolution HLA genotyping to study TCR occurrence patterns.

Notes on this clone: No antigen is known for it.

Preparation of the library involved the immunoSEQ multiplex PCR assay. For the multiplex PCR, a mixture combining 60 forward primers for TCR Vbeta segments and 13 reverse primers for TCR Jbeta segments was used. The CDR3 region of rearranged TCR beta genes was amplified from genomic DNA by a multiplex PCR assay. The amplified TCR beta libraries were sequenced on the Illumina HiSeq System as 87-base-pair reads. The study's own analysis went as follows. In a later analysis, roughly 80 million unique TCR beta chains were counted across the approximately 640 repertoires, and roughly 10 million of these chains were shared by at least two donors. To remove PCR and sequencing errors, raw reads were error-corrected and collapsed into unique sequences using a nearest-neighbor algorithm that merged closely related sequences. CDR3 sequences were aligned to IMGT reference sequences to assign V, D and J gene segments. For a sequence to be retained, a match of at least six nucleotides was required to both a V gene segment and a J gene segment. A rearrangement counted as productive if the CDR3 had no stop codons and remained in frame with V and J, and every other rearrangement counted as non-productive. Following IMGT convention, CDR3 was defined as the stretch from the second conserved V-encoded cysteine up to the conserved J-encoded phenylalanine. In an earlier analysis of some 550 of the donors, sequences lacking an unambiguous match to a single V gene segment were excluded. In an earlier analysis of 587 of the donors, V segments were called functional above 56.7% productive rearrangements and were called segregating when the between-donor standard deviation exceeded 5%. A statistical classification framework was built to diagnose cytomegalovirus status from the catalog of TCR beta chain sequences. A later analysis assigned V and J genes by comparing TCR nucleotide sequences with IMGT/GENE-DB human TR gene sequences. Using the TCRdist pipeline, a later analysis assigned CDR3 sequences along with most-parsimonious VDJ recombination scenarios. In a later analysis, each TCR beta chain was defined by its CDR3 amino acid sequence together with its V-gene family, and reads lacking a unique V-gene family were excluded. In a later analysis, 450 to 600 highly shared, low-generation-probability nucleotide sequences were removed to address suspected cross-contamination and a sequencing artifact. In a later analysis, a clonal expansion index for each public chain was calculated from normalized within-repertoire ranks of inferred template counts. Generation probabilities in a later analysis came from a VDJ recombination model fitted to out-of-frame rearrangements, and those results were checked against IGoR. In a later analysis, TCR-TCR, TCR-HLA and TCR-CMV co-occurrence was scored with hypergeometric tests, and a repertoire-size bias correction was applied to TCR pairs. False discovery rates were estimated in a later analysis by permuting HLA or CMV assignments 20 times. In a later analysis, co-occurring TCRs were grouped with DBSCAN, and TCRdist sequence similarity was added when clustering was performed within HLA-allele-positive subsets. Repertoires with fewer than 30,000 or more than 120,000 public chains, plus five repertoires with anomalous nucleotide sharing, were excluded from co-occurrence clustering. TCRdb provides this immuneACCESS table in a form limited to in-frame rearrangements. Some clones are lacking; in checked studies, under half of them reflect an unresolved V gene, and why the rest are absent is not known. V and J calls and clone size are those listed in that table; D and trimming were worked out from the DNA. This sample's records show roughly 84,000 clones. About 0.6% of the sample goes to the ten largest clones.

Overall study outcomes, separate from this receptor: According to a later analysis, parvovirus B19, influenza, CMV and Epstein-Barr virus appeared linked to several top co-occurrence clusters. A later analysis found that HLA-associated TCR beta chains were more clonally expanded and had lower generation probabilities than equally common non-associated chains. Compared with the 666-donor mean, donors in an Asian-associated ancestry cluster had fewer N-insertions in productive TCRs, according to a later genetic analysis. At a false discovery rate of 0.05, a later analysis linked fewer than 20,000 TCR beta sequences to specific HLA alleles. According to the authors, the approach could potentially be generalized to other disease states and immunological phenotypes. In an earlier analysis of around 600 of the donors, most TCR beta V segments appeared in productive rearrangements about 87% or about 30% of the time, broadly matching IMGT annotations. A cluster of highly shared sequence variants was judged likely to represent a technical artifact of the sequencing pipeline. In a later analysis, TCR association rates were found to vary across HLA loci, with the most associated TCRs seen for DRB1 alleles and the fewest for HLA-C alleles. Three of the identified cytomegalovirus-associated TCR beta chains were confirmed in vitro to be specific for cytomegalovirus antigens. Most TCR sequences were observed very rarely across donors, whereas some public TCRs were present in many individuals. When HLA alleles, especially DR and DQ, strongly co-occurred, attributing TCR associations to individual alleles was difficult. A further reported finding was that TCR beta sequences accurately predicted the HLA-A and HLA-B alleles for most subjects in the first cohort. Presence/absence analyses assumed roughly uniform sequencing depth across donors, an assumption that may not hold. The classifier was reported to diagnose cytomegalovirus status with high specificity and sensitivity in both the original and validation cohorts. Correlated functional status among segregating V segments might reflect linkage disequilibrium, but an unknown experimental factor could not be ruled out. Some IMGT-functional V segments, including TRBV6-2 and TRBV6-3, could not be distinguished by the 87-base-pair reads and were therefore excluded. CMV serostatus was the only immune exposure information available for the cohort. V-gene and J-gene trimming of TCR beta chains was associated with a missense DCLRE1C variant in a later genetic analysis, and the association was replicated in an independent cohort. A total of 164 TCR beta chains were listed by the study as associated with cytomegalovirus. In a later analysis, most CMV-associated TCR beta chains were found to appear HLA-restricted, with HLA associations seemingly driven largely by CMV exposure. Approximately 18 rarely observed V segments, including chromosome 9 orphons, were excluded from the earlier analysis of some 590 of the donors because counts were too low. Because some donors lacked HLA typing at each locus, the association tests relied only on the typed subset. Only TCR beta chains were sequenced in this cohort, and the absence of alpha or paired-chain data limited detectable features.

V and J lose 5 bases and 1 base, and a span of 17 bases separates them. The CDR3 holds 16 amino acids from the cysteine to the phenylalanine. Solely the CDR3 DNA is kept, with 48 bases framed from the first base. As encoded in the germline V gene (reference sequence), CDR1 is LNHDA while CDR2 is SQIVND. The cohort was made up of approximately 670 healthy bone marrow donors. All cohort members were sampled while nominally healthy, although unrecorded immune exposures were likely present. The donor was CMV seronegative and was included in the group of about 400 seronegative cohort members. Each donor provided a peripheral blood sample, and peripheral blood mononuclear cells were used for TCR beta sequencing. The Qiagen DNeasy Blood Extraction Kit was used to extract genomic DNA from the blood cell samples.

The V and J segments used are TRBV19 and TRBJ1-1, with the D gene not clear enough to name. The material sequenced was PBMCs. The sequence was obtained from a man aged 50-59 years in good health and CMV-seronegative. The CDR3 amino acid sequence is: CASSLGSRGRNTEAFF. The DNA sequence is TGTGCCAGTAGTCTTGGGTCCCGGGGAAGGAACACTGAAGCTTTCTTT.